The entry below gives a single TCR beta chain sequence along with its context. Its antigen is currently unknown. Libraries were prepared by immunoSEQ multiplex PCR; TCRdb keeps only in-frame clonotypes and omits some of them. In total, the table holds about 24,000 clones. This sample was included in a study of T cells in women clearing cervical HPV infection. Study-level information: Donors had HPV16-related CIN3 or worse; 2 had invasive cancer.

Each participant carried one incident cervical HPV16 infection only. Whole-study results and caveats: Richness differences could reflect unmeasured T-cell content per sample. Cases and controls were distinguished at AUC around 0.8 by richness and V genes.

Sequencing used blood buffy coat. This TCR was recovered from a woman aged 18-69 years with a cervical HPV16 infection that either progressed to CIN3+ or cleared (not recorded which).

The sequenced CDR3 bases are TGTGCCAGCAGTGCTATCGGACAGAGTGAA. It is translated as CASSAIGQSE. The whole CDR3 sequence is CASSAIGQSEAFF. The chain carries TRBV6-4 and TRBJ1-1, with D perhaps TRBD1 (6 bases). The read terminates 3 residues ahead of where the CDR3 ends, so the germline J gene completes it. Germline CDR1 and CDR2: MRHNA and SNTAGT. The ends were cut back, 4 bases at V and 7 bases at J, with 13 bases in the middle. The CDR3 runs to 13 residues.